Here is one TCR beta chain with its context. Produced via immunoSEQ multiplex PCR; TCRdb's table is partial and in-frame only. The table lists about 180,000 clones, around 90% of them singletons, with less than 0.7% in the top ten. The sample is drawn from a study of blood T cell repertoires in COVID-19. At the level of the study: COVID-19 samples from acute and convalescent phases originated in the United States, Italy and Spain.

The V gene lost 6 bases and the J gene lost 4 bases, with 16 bases spanning the gap. The germline V gene encodes CDR1 WSHSY and CDR2 SAAADI. The CDR3 runs to 16 residues. It was during active infection that Seattle patients were enrolled and then longitudinally followed. The chain uses TRBV10-2 and TRBJ1-6, with D tentatively TRBD1 (6 bases). The clonotype was recovered from a man in his 60s with COVID-19, enrolled during active disease. The sample consisted of peripheral blood. This CDR3 reads CASREQGGVYNSPLHF. As DNA, the CDR3 is TGCGCCAGCAGGGAACAGGGTGGCGTGTATAATTCACCCCTCCACTTT.